This is a list of T cell receptor beta chains from one sample in a study of blood T cell repertoires in COVID-19. Method: immunoSEQ multiplex PCR; TCRdb's copy keeps in-frame clones and lacks some. The top ten clones hold about 6.3% of a sample with 56,000 or so clones, about nine tenths of them seen once. Material for sequencing was peripheral blood. The receptors were gathered from a man aged 45-65 years with active COVID-19. The CDR3 runs from the conserved cysteine through the conserved F or W. Each record gives: clone size, J gene, V gene, D gene, CDR3 protein, CDR3 DNA. A D gene is named only where the DNA matches it firmly. Some rows mark clone size as missing; the rest say once, few, many or name a class of expanded clone.

-	TRBJ1-1	TRBV27	-	CASSPTLGAEAFF	TGTGCCAGCAGCCCGACCTTAGGGGCTGAAGCTTTCTTT
-	TRBJ2-7	TRBV7-9	TRBD1	CASSPTGVPEQYF	TGTGCCAGCAGCCCGACAGGGGTTCCCGAGCAGTACTTC
once	TRBJ2-2	TRBV19	-	CASSIGYSLASTGELFF	TGTGCCAGTAGTATAGGATACAGCTTAGCGAGCACCGGGGAGCTGTTTTTT
-	TRBJ1-2	TRBV6-5	TRBD1	CASSSTGVYGYTF	TGTGCCAGCAGTTCGACAGGGGTGTATGGCTACACCTTC
-	TRBJ2-2	TRBV10-2	-	CASSDVRRANTGELFF	TGCGCCAGCAGTGATGTTCGGAGGGCCAACACCGGGGAGCTGTTTTTT
-	TRBJ2-1	TRBV5-1	TRBD2	CASSLMVSGGAREQFF	TGCGCCAGCAGCTTAATGGTTAGCGGGGGGGCCCGTGAGCAGTTCTTC
-	TRBJ1-2	TRBV18	-	CASSAVQGKFYGYTF	TGTGCCAGCTCAGCCGTACAGGGAAAGTTCTATGGCTACACCTTC
-	TRBJ2-7	TRBV7-6	-	CASSLTGNYEQYF	TGTGCCAGCAGCTTAACGGGAAATTACGAGCAGTACTTC
-	TRBJ2-2	TRBV4-3	TRBD2	CASSQGGGNTGELFF	TGCGCCAGCAGCCAGGGCGGGGGGAACACCGGGGAGCTGTTTTTT
-	TRBJ1-1	TRBV5-6	TRBD1	CASSTGTGVSTEAFF	TGTGCCAGCAGCACCGGGACAGGGGTAAGCACTGAAGCTTTCTTT
-	TRBJ2-1	TRBV9	TRBD2	CASSPFDSGSSSYNEQFF	TGTGCCAGCAGCCCCTTTGATAGCGGGTCGAGCTCCTACAATGAGCAGTTCTTC
-	TRBJ2-2	TRBV5-1	TRBD2	CASSLGTSGAGELFF	TGCGCCAGCAGCTTGGGGACTAGCGGGGCCGGGGAGCTGTTTTTT
-	TRBJ1-6	TRBV5-1	TRBD1	CASSWTGDDNSPLHF	TGCGCCAGCAGCTGGACAGGGGACGATAATTCACCCCTCCACTTT
-	TRBJ2-5	TRBV3-1/TRBV3-2	TRBD2	CASSQTRSGGAGGQETQYF	TGTGCCAGCAGCCAAACCCGTAGCGGGGGGGCGGGTGGTCAAGAGACCCAGTACTTC
-	TRBJ2-6	TRBV5-1	-	CASSPSGANVLTF	TGCGCCAGCAGCCCTTCCGGGGCCAACGTCCTGACTTTC
-	TRBJ1-6	TRBV19	TRBD1	CASGYTGGNSPLHF	TGTGCCAGTGGATATACAGGGGGGAATTCACCCCTCCACTTT
-	TRBJ2-5	TRBV7-2	TRBD2	CASSIASGGGQETQYF	TGTGCCAGCAGCATCGCTAGCGGGGGGGGCCAAGAGACCCAGTACTTC
-	TRBJ2-7	TRBV7-2	TRBD1	CASSLAGQGHEQYF	TGTGCCAGCAGCTTAGCGGGACAGGGCCACGAGCAGTACTTC
-	TRBJ1-6	TRBV6-5	-	CASLRGPNSPLHF	TGTGCCAGCTTACGGGGTCCTAATTCACCCCTCCACTTT
once	TRBJ2-3	TRBV2	-	CASGSLATSTDTQYF	TGTGCCAGCGGATCTCTAGCGACCAGCACAGATACGCAGTATTTT
-	TRBJ2-7	TRBV7-9	-	CASSLALRVEAYEQYF	TGTGCCAGCAGCTTAGCGCTTAGAGTTGAAGCCTACGAGCAGTACTTC
once	TRBJ1-1	TRBV19	-	CASSISGDVEAFF	TGTGCCAGTAGTATATCAGGGGACGTTGAAGCTTTCTTT
-	TRBJ2-3	TRBV7-9	TRBD1	CASSRGQGVSDTQYF	TGTGCCAGCAGCCGGGGACAGGGAGTGTCAGATACGCAGTATTTT
once	TRBJ2-7	TRBV27	TRBD1	CASRAGTVTYEQYF	TGTGCCAGCAGGGCCGGGACAGTTACTTACGAGCAGTACTTC
-	TRBJ2-7	TRBV29-1	TRBD1	CSVRQGGSYEQYF	TGCAGCGTACGACAGGGGGGGTCGTACGAGCAGTACTTC
-	TRBJ1-2	TRBV7-9	TRBD1	CASSTNHGGTGWGESYGYTF	TGTGCCAGCAGCACCAACCACGGGGGGACAGGTTGGGGTGAAAGCTATGGCTACACCTTC
-	TRBJ2-2	TRBV30	TRBD2	CAWNSWAGASTGELFF	TGTGCCTGGAATTCATGGGCGGGAGCCTCCACCGGGGAGCTGTTTTTT
-	TRBJ2-7	TRBV14	-	CASSQRGSYEQYF	TGTGCCAGCAGCCAACGAGGATCCTACGAGCAGTACTTC
-	TRBJ2-1	TRBV4-1	-	CASSQDQWGLNEQFF	TGCGCCAGCAGCCAAGATCAATGGGGGCTGAATGAGCAGTTCTTC
-	TRBJ2-1	TRBV19	-	CASRNADEQFF	TGTGCCAGCAGAAACGCGGATGAGCAGTTCTTC
-	TRBJ2-7	TRBV5-5	TRBD2	CASSYSGGPVEQYF	TGTGCCAGCAGCTACAGCGGGGGGCCGGTCGAGCAGTACTTC
once	TRBJ2-3	TRBV14	-	CASSPSRVGQYF	TGTGCCAGCAGCCCTTCCCGGGTAGGGCAGTATTTT
once	TRBJ2-2	TRBV5-8	TRBD2	CASSLAALAGGTGELFF	TGTGCCAGCAGCCTTGCGGCGCTAGCGGGAGGCACCGGGGAGCTGTTTTTT
-	TRBJ1-1	TRBV6-5	TRBD1	CASRRTGGLNTEAFF	TGTGCCAGCAGAAGGACAGGGGGGCTGAACACTGAAGCTTTCTTT
-	TRBJ2-7	TRBV2	-	CASSVGLPTSYEQYF	TGTGCCAGCAGCGTTGGACTACCTACGTCCTACGAGCAGTACTTC
-	TRBJ1-1	TRBV18	-	CASSSRRGKGNTEAFF	TGTGCCAGCTCATCTAGACGGGGGAAAGGGAACACTGAAGCTTTCTTT